This T cell receptor beta chain was obtained from a study of technical replicates of blood from several donors. Clones were sequenced by immunoSEQ multiplex PCR, and TCRdb holds only the in-frame ones, with some missing. This sample has tens of thousands of clones; more than 85% occur once, and the top ten carry 0.25%. In its sample, this clone was seen once. The V gene's germline CDR1 is SGHRS and CDR2 YFSETQ. V shed 6 bases and J shed 5 bases, with 24 bases lying between them. This CDR3 contains 17 residues. This chain joins TRBV5-1 and TRBJ2-1; D is perhaps TRBD2 (5 bases). Sequencing was performed on T cells isolated from PBMCs. This receptor was identified in a human donor in good health. The CDR3, as DNA: TGCGCCAGCACGCGATTAATCGGACTCGGTTACAACAATGAGCAGTTCTTC. Its protein product is CASTRLIGLGYNNEQFF.